Listed here are 27 T cell receptor beta chains from one sample, sequenced in a study of early T cells in non-severe SARS-CoV-2 infection. TCRdb itself ran the 5' RACE reads through MiXCR, one entry per CDR3 protein. The sample consists of about 60,000 distinct CDR3 sequences, more than 8.5% of them appearing once. Sequenced material: whole blood. The source of these receptors is an adult who was a healthcare worker with PCR-confirmed SARS-CoV-2 infection or an uninfected control (not recorded which).

This clonotype was found many times. The V and J genes are TRBV7-6 and TRBJ2-7; D unresolved. This CDR3 spans 13 amino acids. Germline lookup yields CDR1 SGHVS and CDR2 FNYEAQ. V was trimmed by 5 bases and J by 2 bases, leaving 10 bases between them. The CDR3, as DNA: TGTGCCAGCAGCCCAGTCTACCCCTACGAGCAGTACTTC. Protein product: CASSPVYPYEQYF.

J is TRBJ2-3 and V is TRBV28; the match to TRBD1 covers 10 bases. There are 15 residues in the CDR3. The J segment lost 5 bases and the V segment lost 4 bases, leaving 6 bases of the junction unmatched. The germline V gene encodes CDR1 MDHEN and CDR2 SYDVKM. CDR3 in amino acids: CASSSPGQGLDTQYF. The CDR3 DNA reads as TGTGCCAGCAGTTCCCCGGGACAGGGGTTAGATACGCAGTATTTT.

This clonotype was recorded a few times. The V gene is TRBV3-1, the J gene TRBJ1-1; D remains unclear. This CDR3 has 15 amino acids. V was pared by 3 bases and J by 4 bases, with 15 bases between. Germline loops: CDR1 LGHDT, CDR2 YNNKEL (reference sequence). The CDR3, as DNA: TGTGCCAGCAGCCATTCTAGTCTTGTTGGCACTGAAGCTTTCTTT. Its translation is CASSHSSLVGTEAFF. Supplemented by reference TRBV3-1 and TRBJ1-1, the full variable domain reads DTAVSQTPKYLVTQMGNDKSIKCEQNLGHDTMYWYKQDSKKFLKIMFSYNNKELIINETVPNRFSPKSPDKAHLNLHINSLELGDSAVYFCASSHSSLVGTEAFFGQGTRLTVV.

This clonotype appeared many times. The rearrangement links TRBV27 to TRBJ2-7; a weak D match, TRBD2 (5 bases). CDR1 and CDR2 (germline): MNHEY, SMNVEV (reference sequence). This CDR3 is 13 amino acids long. V was cut by 5 bases and J by 1 base, with 9 bases left in between. The DNA of the CDR3 is TGTGCCAGCAGTAAAAGCGGATCCTACGAGCAGTACTTC. Translation: CASSKSGSYEQYF.

A few counts support this clonotype. The chain couples TRBV6-5 to TRBJ1-1, with TRBD1 matching over 7 bases. The CDR3 consists of 14 residues. The V gene end was trimmed by 5 bases and the J gene end by 5 bases; junction bases not matched to a gene: 8. Germline CDR1 reads MNHEY; CDR2 reads SVGAGI. CDR3 sequence: CASSRGGKGTEAFF. For the CDR3, the DNA is TGTGCCAGCAGTCGAGGGGGCAAGGGAACTGAAGCTTTCTTT.

V usage is TRBV10-3 and J usage is TRBJ2-7; D is perhaps TRBD1 (5 bases). From germline, CDR1 is ENHRY and CDR2 SYGVKD. The CDR3 runs 13 residues. V was trimmed by 2 bases and J by 3 bases, leaving 8 bases between them. The CDR3 protein is CAISEITGYEQYF. In DNA, the CDR3 is TGTGCCATCAGTGAGATTACAGGCTACGAGCAGTACTTC.

A word on this clonotype: An end of the junction does not agree with germline; a read error may underlie this. V usage is TRBV7-3 and J usage is TRBJ2-2; D might be TRBD2 (5 bases). Germline V lookup: CDR1 SGHTA, CDR2 FQGTGA. This CDR3 has 14 residues. The CDR3 loop reads CASSPVAKTGELFF. The CDR3 DNA reads TGTGCCAGCAGCCCGGTAGCGAAAACCGGGGAGCTGTTTTTT.

This clonotype was counted ten times or more. The rearrangement joins TRBV5-1 to TRBJ2-7, with 7 bases lining up with TRBD1. CDR1 SGHRS and CDR2 YFSETQ come from the germline V gene. The ends lost 4 bases at V and 2 bases at J; junction bases unmatched: 6. The CDR3 runs 14 residues. The CDR3 sequence is CASSGGQPPYEQYF. In nucleotides, the CDR3 is TGCGCCAGCAGCGGGGGACAGCCACCCTACGAGCAGTACTTC.

This clonotype has more than one count but fewer than ten. The genes are TRBV7-9 and TRBJ2-3; TRBD1 matches 8 bases. The V segment lost 2 bases and the J segment 3 bases; nucleotides outside the gene matches: 4. This CDR3 has 15 residues. CDR1 SEHNR and CDR2 FQNEAQ come from the germline V gene (reference sequence). The CDR3 is CASSLRQGRTDTQYF. Written as DNA, the CDR3 is TGTGCCAGCAGCTTAAGACAGGGGAGGACAGATACGCAGTATTTT.

This clonotype was seen only a few times. The rearrangement uses TRBV7-6 and TRBJ2-1; 8 bases align to TRBD1. The CDR3 contains 17 residues. Trimming removed 5 bases from V and 5 bases from J; junction bases left unmatched: 14. CDR1 is SGHVS, CDR2 FNYEAQ, per germline. The CDR3: CASSELTGGLDDNEQFF. The CDR3 nucleotides read TGTGCCAGCAGCGAACTCACAGGGGGTTTGGATGACAATGAGCAGTTCTTC.

The chain carries TRBV12-3 or TRBV12-4 and TRBJ1-5; 7 bases line up with TRBD1. The CDR3 length is 15 residues. The V gene end was trimmed by 1 base and the J gene end by 2 bases; junction bases not matched to a gene: 2. The CDR3 region has the DNA TGTGCCAGCAGTTTAGGAGGGGGCGGCAATCAGCCCCAGCATTTT. Encoded protein: CASSLGGGGNQPQHF.

This sequence joins TRBV7-2 and TRBJ2-4; D is perhaps TRBD2 (6 bases). Germline CDR1 reads SGHTA; CDR2 reads FQGNSA. The CDR3 loop spans 16 amino acids. Trimming shortened V by 5 bases and J by 0 bases, and 14 bases separated the two germline ends. The CDR3 reads CASSPRVAEAKNIQYF. The CDR3 region has the DNA TGTGCCAGCAGCCCCAGGGTAGCGGAAGCCAAAAACATTCAGTACTTC.

The chain recombines TRBV20-1 with TRBJ2-3; 9 nucleotides line up with TRBD2. Germline loops: CDR1 DFQATT, CDR2 SNEGSKA (reference sequence). Germline trimming cut 5 bases from V and 8 bases from J; bases unmatched to any gene: 2. The CDR3 contains 11 residues. The CDR3 DNA sequence: TGCAGTGCTTTTAGCGGGAGTACGCAGTATTTT. Its translation: CSAFSGSTQYF.

This clonotype was picked up many times. The V call is TRBV27, the J call TRBJ2-7; perhaps TRBD2 as D (5 bases). CDR1 and CDR2 from the germline V gene are MNHEY and SMNVEV (reference sequence). V lost 7 bases and J lost 4, with 17 bases in between. This CDR3 is 14 amino acids long. CDR3 sequence (DNA): TGTGCCAGCAACCCGCCAGAAAGGAGGTACGAGCAGTACTTC. It codes for CASNPPERRYEQYF.

This clonotype has ten or more counts. This chain links TRBV11-2 with TRBJ2-5, with D possibly being TRBD2 (5 bases). The CDR3 sequence is 13 residues long. Germline V CDR1 and CDR2: SGHAT, FQNNGV. V lost 3 bases, J lost 3 bases, and 8 bases lay in between. As DNA, the CDR3 is TGTGCCAGCAGCTTTCCCGGGGAAGAGACCCAGTACTTC. This translates into CASSFPGEETQYF.

This chain joins TRBV28 and TRBJ2-1; no definite D call. The CDR3 length is 13 residues. Trimming cost V 6 bases and J 4 bases, with 10 bases left between them. CDR1 is MDHEN and CDR2 is SYDVKM in the germline V gene. CDR3 sequence (DNA): TGTGCCAGCAGATTGACACCTTACAATGAGCAGTTCTTC. This encodes CASRLTPYNEQFF.

This clonotype was observed a handful of times. The V and J genes are TRBV19 and TRBJ2-3, with 9 nucleotides matching TRBD2. Looked up from germline, CDR1 is LNHDA and CDR2 is SQIVND (reference sequence). The trim removed 4 bases at V and 1 base at J, leaving 3 bases unmatched. This CDR3 contains 15 residues. CDR3 in DNA: TGTGCCAGTAGTACCCGACTAGCGGGCACAGATACGCAGTATTTT. This gives the protein CASSTRLAGTDTQYF.

This clonotype was detected many times. V and J are TRBV28 and TRBJ1-6, with D hard to call. The CDR3 length is 13 residues. V lost 5 bases, J lost 10 bases, and 12 bases lay in between. Germline-derived CDR1 and CDR2 are MDHEN and SYDVKM. The CDR3 DNA is TGTGCCAGCAGTATGCAGAGTTACTCACCCCTCCACTTT. Amino acid sequence: CASSMQSYSPLHF.

This clonotype was recorded at least ten times. The gene calls are TRBV5-1 and TRBJ1-1; D uncertain. The germline gives CDR1 SGHRS, CDR2 YFSETQ. The ends were cut back, 5 bases at V and 7 bases at J, with 9 bases in the middle. This CDR3 is built from 11 residues. The DNA of the CDR3 is TGCGCCAGCAGAAAGGGTTTTGAAGCTTTCTTT. Residues: CASRKGFEAFF. The variable domain in full, with the rest retrieved from reference TRBV5-1 and TRBJ1-1, is KAGVTQTPRYLIKTRGQQVTLSCSPISGHRSVSWYQQTPGQGLQFLFEYFSETQRNKGNFPGRFSGRQFSNSRSEMNVSTLELGDSALYLCASRKGFEAFFGQGTRLTVV.

Many counts were recorded for this clonotype. The chain is built from TRBV6-2 or TRBV6-3 and TRBJ2-5; TRBD2 agrees at 14 bases. CDR3 length: 19 residues. CDR1 is MNHEY, CDR2 SVGEGT, per germline. V lost 0 bases and J lost 2; bases outside the gene matches: 8. The CDR3 loop reads CASSYSRLAGGEGQETQYF. The CDR3 DNA sequence: TGTGCCAGCAGTTACTCCCGACTAGCGGGAGGGGAAGGGCAAGAGACCCAGTACTTC.

In its sample, this clonotype was seen a few times. This chain uses TRBV7-3 with TRBJ2-3; D is ambiguous. Germline lookup yields CDR1 SGHTA and CDR2 FQGTGA. Trimming left V 4 bases short and J 4 bases short, with 15 bases between. The CDR3 is made up of 15 amino acids. The CDR3 DNA reads TGTGCCAGCAGCTCAAGTGGGCAAGGGCCAGATACGCAGTATTTT. Translating it yields CASSSSGQGPDTQYF.

This clonotype has a handful of counts. CDR3 sequence: CASSQGSGSSYNEQFF. CDR3 in DNA: TGTGCCAGCAGCCAGGGTAGCGGGAGCTCCTACAATGAGCAGTTCTTC. The chain carries TRBV4-2 and TRBJ2-1; TRBD2 matches 9 bases. This CDR3 is built from 16 residues. Germline lookup yields CDR1 LGHNA and CDR2 YNFKEQ. With 3 bases clipped from V and 0 bases from J, the junction kept 3 bases outside the gene matches.

This clonotype was observed once. Being one base from a much bigger clone, this may be a read error. The V and J genes are TRBV28 and TRBJ2-6; a possible D gene is TRBD1 (6 bases). Germline CDR1 and CDR2: MDHEN and SYDVKM. The CDR3 contains 15 residues. This chain's CDR3 is CASSLDSSGTNVLTF. CDR3 sequence (DNA): TGTGCCAGCAGTTTGGACAGCTCTGGGACCAACGTCCTGACTTTC.

This clonotype was detected only a few times. CDR3 residues: CASRDYSTGELFF. The CDR3 nucleotides read TGCGCCAGCAGGGACTATTCCACCGGGGAGCTGTTTTTT. The V and J genes are TRBV10-2 and TRBJ2-2; perhaps TRBD2 as D (6 bases). The length of the CDR3 is 13 residues. The germline V gene has CDR1 WSHSY and CDR2 SAAADI. Trimming removed 6 bases at V and 4 bases at J, with 9 bases between.

This clonotype was counted only a few times. The chain is built from TRBV19 and TRBJ2-1, with 13 bases identical to TRBD2. After removal of 9 bases from V and 6 bases from J, the junction contained 2 bases not matched to a gene. Germline V gene data show CDR1 as LNHDA and CDR2 as SQIVND (reference sequence). This CDR3 spans 13 amino acids. CDR3 sequence reads: CASRTSGSNEQFF. The CDR3 DNA reads as TGTGCCAGCCGGACTAGCGGGAGCAATGAGCAGTTCTTC. Looking up the rest from reference TRBV19 and TRBJ2-1 gives the full variable domain: DGGITQSPKYLFRKEGQNVTLSCEQNLNHDAMYWYRQDPGQGLRLIYYSQIVNDFQKGDIAEGYSVSREKKESFPLTVTSAQKNPTAFYLCASRTSGSNEQFFGPGTRLTVL.

This clonotype was found many times. The rearrangement links TRBV6-5 to TRBJ2-1; 10 bases line up with TRBD2. This CDR3 comprises 15 residues. The V segment lost 7 bases and the J segment 3 bases; nucleotides outside the gene matches: 6. The germline V gene has CDR1 MNHEY and CDR2 SVGAGI. CDR3 bases: TGTGCCAGCACCAAGGGACTAGCGTACTACAATGAGCAGTTCTTC. Translating gives CASTKGLAYYNEQFF.

This clonotype was detected a few times. The gene calls are TRBV27 and TRBJ1-1; 7 bases line up with TRBD1. Germline V lookup: CDR1 MNHEY, CDR2 SMNVEV (reference sequence). The V and J ends lost 3 bases and 4 bases, in that order; junction bases with no gene match: 8. The CDR3 length is 15 residues. CDR3 sequence reads: CASSLIGGASTEAFF. The DNA of the CDR3 is TGTGCCAGCAGTTTGATAGGGGGCGCGAGCACTGAAGCTTTCTTT.